These 19 T cell receptor beta chains were all obtained from the same sample, sequenced in a study of OX40 agonist ivuxolimab in advanced cancers. Assay: immunoSEQ multiplex PCR; the TCRdb copy retains only in-frame clones and omits some. This table has around 94,000 clones, more than 85% appearing once. The sequences come from CD4+ or CD8+ T cells sorted from blood, collected in a trial of the OX40 agonist ivuxolimab. The receptors stem from an adult with an advanced solid tumor such as melanoma, head and neck, liver or kidney cancer.

V usage is TRBV5-1 and J usage is TRBJ2-7; tentative D call: TRBD1 (6 bases). CDR3 length equals 13 residues. V dropped 5 bases and J dropped 0 bases, with 9 bases sitting between them. Germline V CDR1 and CDR2: SGHRS, YFSETQ. CDR3 loop: CASSPDSSYEQYF. The DNA of the CDR3 is TGCGCCAGCAGTCCGGACAGCTCCTACGAGCAGTACTTC.

The chain links TRBV19 to TRBJ2-1; D is ambiguous. The ends were cut back, 0 bases at V and 4 bases at J, with 4 bases in the middle. CDR3 length: 13 amino acids. The germline gives CDR1 LNHDA, CDR2 SQIVND (reference sequence). The CDR3 spells CASSIEDYNEQFF. In DNA form, the CDR3 reads TGTGCCAGTAGTATAGAGGATTACAATGAGCAGTTCTTC.

This clone was observed a single time. The chain uses TRBV4-1 and TRBJ2-1; the D is unclear. The CDR3 has 15 residues. Germline V lookup: CDR1 MGHRA, CDR2 YSYEKL. The germline V and J ends were trimmed by 5 bases and 0 bases, with 11 bases remaining between them. CDR3: CASSTKKGSYNEQFF. CDR3 in DNA: TGCGCCAGCAGCACCAAAAAGGGCTCCTACAATGAGCAGTTCTTC.

V gene TRBV27 combines with J gene TRBJ1-5; 7 bases agree with TRBD1. Germline assignment: CDR1 MNHEY and CDR2 SMNVEV (reference sequence). V lost 5 bases to trimming and J lost 6 bases; unmatched junction nucleotides: 7. There are 14 residues in the CDR3. CDR3 coding DNA: TGTGCCAGCAGTCAACAGGGGTGGGCTCAGCCCCAGCATTTT. Translation: CASSQQGWAQPQHF.

CDR3 amino acids: CASSYGQGAVYGYTF. The CDR3 nucleotides are TGTGCCAGTAGTTACGGACAGGGGGCTGTCTATGGCTACACCTTC. This rearrangement joins TRBV19 to TRBJ1-2, with 11 bases lining up with TRBD1. Germline CDR1 is LNHDA and CDR2 is SQIVND (reference sequence). The CDR3 spans 15 residues. Losses at the gene ends were 5 bases for V and 4 bases for J; bases not matched to a gene: 6.

The chain links TRBV10-2 to TRBJ2-3, with TRBD2 identical over 16 bases. The CDR3 sequence is 19 residues long. Germline-derived CDR1 and CDR2 are WSHSY and SAAADI. V gave up 2 bases and J gave up 4 bases; unmatched junction bases: 9. In DNA, the CDR3 is TGCGCCAGCAGTGAGCCAATAGGGACTAGCGGGGGGGCCCCAGATACGCAGTATTTT. It yields the protein CASSEPIGTSGGAPDTQYF.

Note on this clone: The same CDR3 can be traced to other DNA sequences in this sample. The chain joins TRBV5-6 to TRBJ1-2; D gene uncertain. The CDR3 spans 13 residues. Germline CDR1 and CDR2: SGHDT and YYEEEE. V lost 2 bases to trimming and J lost 4 bases, with 9 bases between them. Written as DNA, the CDR3 is TGTGCCAGCAGCTTATCGGGTTCCTATGGCTACACCTTC. Translation: CASSLSGSYGYTF.

The rearrangement links TRBV7-8 to TRBJ2-7, with 11 nucleotides matching TRBD2. The CDR3 totals 15 residues. Germline trimming cut 5 bases from V and 2 bases from J; bases unmatched to any gene: 5. The germline V gene has CDR1 SGHVS and CDR2 FQNEAQ. In DNA, the CDR3 is TGTGCCAGCAGCACGACTAGCGGGGCTGCCTACGAGCAGTACTTC. Translation gives CASSTTSGAAYEQYF. Full variable domain (missing parts from reference TRBV7-8 and TRBJ2-7): GAGVSQSPRYKVAKRGQDVALRCDPISGHVSLFWYQQALGQGPEFLTYFQNEAQLDKSGLPSDRFFAERPEGSVSTLKIQRTQQEDSAVYLCASSTTSGAAYEQYFGPGTRLTVT.

The chain has TRBV18 and TRBJ2-3; TRBD1 matches 10 bases. Germline values: CDR1 KGHSH, CDR2 LQKENI. The junction had 12 bases not matched to a gene; V was cut back by 6 bases and J by 6 bases. The CDR3 length is 16 residues. The CDR3 loop reads CASSSNRDRGRDTQYF. CDR3 nucleotide sequence: TGTGCCAGCTCTTCGAACCGGGACAGGGGACGCGATACGCAGTATTTT.

This sequence joins TRBV4-3 and TRBJ1-2; 10 bases agree with TRBD1. V lost 4 bases to trimming and J lost 6 bases; unmatched junction nucleotides: 5. There are 14 residues in the CDR3. Germline CDR1 is LGHNA and CDR2 is YSLEER. CDR3 sequence: CASSPGQGLDGYTF. Here the CDR3 DNA reads TGCGCCAGCAGCCCGGGACAGGGGCTCGATGGCTACACCTTC.

The sample holds a few counts of this clone. The chain couples TRBV9 to TRBJ2-7; unclear D gene. Germline V gene data show CDR1 as SGDLS and CDR2 as YYNGEE. V lost 0 bases and J lost 2, with 9 bases in between. CDR3 length: 14 residues. The CDR3 region has the DNA TGTGCCAGCAGCGTAGGCGGCGGAACCTACGAGCAGTACTTC. Its translation: CASSVGGGTYEQYF.

CDR3 protein: CASSFFEGSGGYTF. The CDR3 DNA sequence: TGTGCCAGCAGCTTTTTTGAGGGCTCAGGAGGCTACACCTTC. The rearrangement joins TRBV5-6 to TRBJ1-2; D is undetermined. The V gene lost 2 bases and the J gene lost 8 bases, with 16 bases spanning the gap. This CDR3 has 14 amino acids. Germline V lookup: CDR1 SGHDT, CDR2 YYEEEE.

The chain employs TRBV5-6 and TRBJ2-1; 9 positions agree with TRBD1. Trimming took 0 bases from V and 12 from J; bases not matched to a gene: 4. Germline V gene data show CDR1 as SGHDT and CDR2 as YYEEEE. The CDR3 spans 13 residues. The CDR3 region is CASSLVRDRVQFF. The CDR3 DNA reads as TGTGCCAGCAGCTTGGTACGGGACAGGGTGCAGTTCTTC.

This chain connects TRBV13 to TRBJ2-7, with no clear D. Germline V gene sequence: CDR1 PRHDT, CDR2 FYEKMQ (reference sequence). V lost 8 bases and J lost 2, with 10 bases in between. The CDR3 is 12 amino acids. CDR3 bases: TGTGCCAGCGAGCAGATACCCTACGAGCAGTACTTC. Residues: CASEQIPYEQYF.

This clone has more than one count but fewer than ten. The chain has TRBV9 and TRBJ1-1; D not certain. This CDR3 has 13 amino acids. The germline gives CDR1 SGDLS, CDR2 YYNGEE. V gave up 1 base and J gave up 0 bases, with 4 bases separating them. The CDR3 DNA is TGTGCCAGCAGCGTATCCCTGAACACTGAAGCTTTCTTT. Protein sequence: CASSVSLNTEAFF.

In DNA form, the CDR3 reads TGTGCCACCACGAGGAGATCTAACTATGGCTACACCTTC. Translating gives CATTRRSNYGYTF. V usage is TRBV6-1 and J usage is TRBJ1-2; no definite D call. CDR3 length equals 13 residues. Germline V gene data show CDR1 as MNHNS and CDR2 as SASEGT. V dropped 10 bases and J dropped 0 bases, with 12 bases sitting between them.

The J gene is TRBJ2-7, the V gene TRBV21-1; the table calls TRBD2, which could not be checked here. TRBV21-1 is flagged as a pseudogene. This CDR3 region has 13 residues. Written as DNA, the CDR3 is TGTGCCAGCAGCCAAGGATGTACTAACGAGCAGTACTTC. It specifies CASSQGCTNEQYF.

The chain uses TRBV13 and TRBJ2-1, with 10 bases matching TRBD2. The germline V gene has CDR1 PRHDT and CDR2 FYEKMQ (reference sequence). V lost 1 base, J lost 5 bases, and 5 bases stayed unmatched. The CDR3 is made up of 16 amino acids. The chain's CDR3 is CASSLEVAGGDNEQFF. The CDR3 bases are TGTGCCAGCAGCTTAGAAGTAGCGGGGGGCGACAATGAGCAGTTCTTC.

The rearrangement joins TRBV10-1 to TRBJ2-1; the D gene is possibly TRBD1 (6 bases). Deletions cut 5 bases from V and 8 bases from J, with 13 bases between. The length of the CDR3 is 13 residues. Per the germline V gene, CDR1 is WNHNN and CDR2 is SYGVQD (reference sequence). DNA of the CDR3: TGCGCCAGCAGTAGCCCAGGGGCGGATGAGCAGTTCTTC. The encoded protein is CASSSPGADEQFF.